The 25 T cell receptor beta chains given below trace back to one sample, sequenced in a study of tumor and adjacent non-tumor tissue in lung cancer. RNA was extracted from bulk tissue without any cell sorting. More than 3 cm separated this lung sample from the edge of the tumor. Three rounds of nested PCR, following a modified ARM-PCR protocol, produced the TCRbeta library. TCRdb called the multiplex PCR reads again in MiXCR, with one record for every CDR3 protein. Of approximately 110,000 distinct CDR3 sequences in the sample, about 64% were seen once. Sequenced: distant non-tumor lung tissue. The source of these receptors is a man aged 55-75 years with non-small cell lung cancer.

V usage is TRBV29-1 and J usage is TRBJ2-3; D is ambiguous. Germline lookup yields CDR1 SQVTM and CDR2 ANQGSEA. V was clipped by 3 bases and J by 1 base, with 11 bases between them. CDR3 length: 14 amino acids. The CDR3 region is CSVELTTGTDTQYF. Here the CDR3 DNA reads TGCAGCGTTGAGCTAACAACGGGCACAGATACGCAGTATTTT.

With regard to this clonotype: A read error may explain this, as a much larger clone is one base away. The chain carries TRBV20-1 and TRBJ2-7; D unresolved. This CDR3 has 12 amino acids. Trimming took off 6 bases at V and 3 bases at J, with 12 bases between the two ends. From germline, CDR1 is DFQATT and CDR2 SNEGSKA (reference sequence). CDR3 nucleotide sequence: TGCAGTGCCTTAAGAAGCTACTACGAGCAGTACTTC. As protein: CSALRSYYEQYF.

This clonotype has a single count. Its ends do not fully match the called genes, so a read error is possible. The gene calls are TRBV29-1 and TRBJ2-1, with TRBD1 matching 7 bases. The CDR3 loop spans 14 amino acids. Germline CDR1 and CDR2: SQVTM and ANQGSEA. Here the CDR3 reads CSVEEGGSYNERFF. The CDR3 DNA sequence: TGCAGCGTTGAGGAAGGGGGCTCCTACAACGAGCGGTTCTTC.

Notes on this clonotype: Sequence at one end of the junction differs from germline and may be a read error. J is TRBJ2-7 and V is TRBV7-9; the match to TRBD1 covers 9 bases. The CDR3 totals 14 residues. CDR1 and CDR2 (germline): SEHNR, FQNEAQ (reference sequence). The CDR3 sequence: CVSSFRTGEYEQYF. The CDR3 DNA reads as TGTGTCAGCAGCTTTCGGACAGGGGAATACGAGCAGTACTTC.

A note on this clonotype: Just one base apart from a much larger clone, this may be a read error. The chain is built from TRBV6-5 and TRBJ2-5; D remains unclear. The CDR3 consists of 13 residues. Looked up from germline, CDR1 is MNHEY and CDR2 is SVGAGI. Trimming left V 7 bases short and J 5 bases short, with 14 bases between. In nucleotides, the CDR3 is TGTGCCAGCACCCGGGCGGTTCGGGAGACCCAGTACTTC. Translated, it gives CASTRAVRETQYF.

This clonotype was seen ten or more times. The chain uses TRBV20-1 and TRBJ2-1; D not resolved. Germline V CDR1 and CDR2: DFQATT, SNEGSKA (reference sequence). V shed 6 bases and J shed 7 bases, with 7 bases lying between them. This CDR3 comprises 10 residues. The CDR3: CSAKYNEQFF. The DNA of the CDR3 is TGCAGTGCCAAGTATAATGAGCAGTTCTTC.

This rearrangement joins TRBV5-5 to TRBJ1-2; 9 nucleotides agree with TRBD1. This CDR3 has 15 residues. Trimming at V came to 2 bases and at J to 6 bases, leaving 8 bases not matched to a gene. Germline lookup yields CDR1 SGHKS and CDR2 YYEKEE (reference sequence). Here the CDR3 DNA reads TGTGCCAGCAGCTTCTACAGGGGGCTGACCCATGGCTACACCTTC. Its translation: CASSFYRGLTHGYTF.

In its sample, this clonotype was seen many times. The chain carries TRBV6-1 and TRBJ2-5; perhaps TRBD2 as D (5 bases). V shed 6 bases and J shed 4 bases, with 12 bases lying between them. Germline V gene sequence: CDR1 MNHNS, CDR2 SASEGT. CDR3 length: 13 residues. The CDR3 DNA is TGTGCCAGCAGATATAGCGTCCGAGAGACCCAGTACTTC. Amino acid sequence: CASRYSVRETQYF.

In its sample, this clonotype was seen many times. The CDR3 DNA reads TGTGCCAGCAGTTACTCGGGGGGGCTGAACTACGAGCAGTACTTC. This codes for CASSYSGGLNYEQYF. The chain uses TRBV6-5 and TRBJ2-7, with a possible D match to TRBD2 (7 bases). The V end lost 0 bases, the J end lost 3 bases, and 12 bases lay between the germline ends. Per germline, CDR1 MNHEY and CDR2 SVGAGI. The CDR3 sequence is 15 residues long.

Concerning this clonotype: Germline and junction disagree at one end, which may indicate a read error. CDR3 residues: CSVEVGTWVYEQHF. The CDR3, as DNA: TGCAGCGTTGAAGTTGGGACCTGGGTCTACGAGCAGCACTTC. The chain has TRBV29-1 and TRBJ2-7, with D perhaps assigned TRBD1 or TRBD2 (5 bases each). CDR3 size: 14 residues. The germline V gene encodes CDR1 SQVTM and CDR2 ANQGSEA.

With respect to this clonotype: This likely comes from a read error, as the CDR3 has no conserved phenylalanine or tryptophan at its end. The chain carries TRBV11-1 and TRBJ2-7; D ambiguous. Germline V CDR1 and CDR2: SGHAT, FQDESV (reference sequence). CDR3 size: 13 residues. The CDR3 protein is CASSLSVGEPQYL. CDR3 coding DNA: TGTGCAAGCAGCCTTTCTGTTGGTGAGCCGCAGTACTTG.

The chain links TRBV6-5 to TRBJ2-1, with D possibly being TRBD1 (6 bases). The V end was cut by 5 bases, the J end by 4 bases, with 21 bases between. Germline assignment: CDR1 MNHEY and CDR2 SVGAGI. CDR3 size: 17 residues. The DNA for the CDR3 is TGTGCCAGCAGTCTTAAACCTGGACAGACCAAATACAATGAGCAGTTCTTC. This gives the protein CASSLKPGQTKYNEQFF.

The sample holds one count of this clonotype. As the CDR3 is not closed by the conserved phenylalanine or tryptophan, this likely results from a read error. The chain joins TRBV20-1 to TRBJ2-5, with D hard to call. V was clipped by 2 bases and J by 1 base, with 5 bases between them. Germline loops: CDR1 DFQATT, CDR2 SNEGSKA (reference sequence). The length of the CDR3 is 12 residues. The CDR3 is CSARTFQETQYS. CDR3 nucleotides: TGCAGTGCTAGAACCTTCCAAGAGACCCAGTACTCC.

On this clonotype itself: A junction boundary mismatches the germline segment, possibly from a read error. CDR3 in amino acids: CASSLEPSNTGEPFF. DNA for the CDR3: TGTGCCAGCAGCCTAGAACCTTCGAACACCGGGGAGCCGTTTTTT. V usage is TRBV11-3 and J usage is TRBJ2-2, with D possibly matching TRBD2 (5 bases). The CDR3 runs 15 residues. Germline loops: CDR1 SGHNT, CDR2 YENEEA.

The J gene is TRBJ2-5, the V gene TRBV5-1; maybe TRBD1 (6 bases). The germline gives CDR1 SGHRS, CDR2 YFSETQ. Trimming cost V 4 bases and J 2 bases, with 12 bases left between them. This CDR3 region has 14 residues. The CDR3 loop reads CASSPRQAQETQYF. Here the CDR3 DNA reads TGCGCCAGCAGCCCAAGACAGGCGCAAGAGACCCAGTACTTC.

In this sample, this clonotype turned up many times. V is TRBV5-4 and J is TRBJ2-2; D not resolved. Trimming took 5 bases from V and 1 from J, leaving 9 bases between them. There are 14 residues in the CDR3. Germline values: CDR1 SGHNT, CDR2 YYREEE (reference sequence). CDR3 bases: TGTGCCAGCAGTCCGGGTCGGAACACCGGGGAGCTGTTTTTT. Translated, it gives CASSPGRNTGELFF.

This clonotype has ten or more counts. The chain combines TRBV7-8 with TRBJ2-2; the D gene is possibly TRBD1 (6 bases). The length of the CDR3 is 18 residues. Looked up from germline, CDR1 is SGHVS and CDR2 is FQNEAQ. The V end was cut by 1 base, the J end by 1 base, with 16 bases between. The CDR3 nucleotides are TGTGCCAGCAGCTTAGAATTGGGACAAGCCCTGAACACCGGGGAGCTGTTTTTT. Amino acid sequence: CASSLELGQALNTGELFF.

As for this clonotype: A clone one base away is much larger, so this may be a read error. The chain recombines TRBV12-3 or TRBV12-4 with TRBJ2-1; 10 bases line up with TRBD2. There are 15 residues in the CDR3. The CDR3, as DNA: TGTGCCAGCAGTCCTCGACTAGCGGGCTACAGTGAGCAGTTCTTC. This encodes CASSPRLAGYSEQFF.

With regard to this clonotype: A junction end diverges from the germline sequence, so it may reflect a read error. This chain joins TRBV11-2 and TRBJ2-1; TRBD2 matches at 11 bases. The CDR3 contains 15 residues. The germline CDR1 and CDR2 sequences are SGHAT and FQNNGV. The CDR3: CASNPPGLAAHDQFF. CDR3 coding DNA: TGTGCCAGCAATCCCCCGGGACTAGCGGCCCATGATCAGTTCTTC. The whole variable domain, filled in from reference TRBV11-2 and TRBJ2-1, reads EAGVAQSPRYKIIEKRQSVAFWCNPISGHATLYWYQQILGQGPKLLIQFQNNGVVDDSQLPKDRFSAERLKGVDSTLKIQPAKLEDSAVYLCASNPPGLAAHDQFFGPGTRLTVL.

There are many counts of this clonotype. The chain recombines TRBV4-1 with TRBJ2-7; 10 nucleotides line up with TRBD1. In germline, CDR1 is MGHRA, CDR2 YSYEKL. V shed 0 bases, J shed 4 bases, and the junction held 3 bases outside the gene matches. This CDR3 is 15 amino acids long. The CDR3: CASSQEEGQGYEQYF. The DNA for the CDR3 is TGCGCCAGCAGCCAAGAGGAGGGACAGGGGTACGAGCAGTACTTC.

Only a few counts were recorded for this clonotype. Relative to the germline gene, one junction end is altered; a read error may explain this. This rearrangement joins TRBV11-3 to TRBJ1-2; D not resolved. This CDR3 contains 13 residues. Germline V gene sequence: CDR1 SGHNT, CDR2 YENEEA. The CDR3 DNA reads TGTGCCAGCAGCTTAGGAGGTAACTATGACTACACCTTC. Its protein is CASSLGGNYDYTF.

As for this clonotype: Since no conserved phenylalanine or tryptophan closes the CDR3, a read error is the likely cause. The CDR3 sequence: CVSNLETGGKETQYL. The CDR3 nucleotides are TGTGTCAGCAACTTAGAGACAGGGGGCAAGGAGACCCAGTACCTC. This chain uses TRBV11-3 with TRBJ2-5; TRBD1 matches at 10 bases. The CDR3 is 15 amino acids. The germline V gene encodes CDR1 SGHNT and CDR2 YENEEA.

Turning to this clonotype: A much larger clone is a single base away; this may be a read error. The V gene is TRBV6-6, the J gene TRBJ2-3; a possible D gene is TRBD2 (5 bases). V was pared by 8 bases and J by 0 bases, with 12 bases between. The germline V gene has CDR1 MNHNY and CDR2 SVGAGI (reference sequence). The length of the CDR3 is 14 residues. CDR3 in DNA: TGTGCCAGCTCGCCCAGGACTAGCACAGATACGCAGTATTTT. This sequence encodes CASSPRTSTDTQYF.

To note about this clonotype: A clone one base away is much larger, so this may be a read error. The chain joins TRBV28 to TRBJ2-7, with no clear D. Germline V gives CDR1 MDHEN, CDR2 SYDVKM. Trimming stripped 4 bases from V and 3 bases from J, with 13 bases between. The CDR3 extends over 14 amino acids. The CDR3 sequence is CASSSSGILYEQYF. DNA for the CDR3: TGTGCCAGCAGTTCATCAGGAATCCTCTACGAGCAGTACTTC.

This rearrangement joins TRBV6-2 or TRBV6-3 to TRBJ2-1, with 12 bases fitting TRBD2. Germline CDR1 and CDR2: MNHEY and SVGEGT. This CDR3 comprises 14 residues. V shed 6 bases, J shed 15 bases, and the junction held 12 bases outside the gene matches. CDR3 amino acids: CASRGLAGRDDRFF. DNA for the CDR3: TGTGCCAGCAGAGGACTAGCGGGAAGAGATGATCGGTTCTTC.